A single sample gave rise to the 18 T cell receptor beta chains below, sequenced in a study of cytomegalovirus exposure and HLA in healthy donors. 13 Jbeta primers and 60 Vbeta primers were used for the PCR. The protocol was immunoSEQ multiplex PCR, while the TCRdb copy is restricted to in-frame clones and leaves out a portion. The sample consists of roughly 180,000 clones, 75% to 85% of them appearing once. Sequencing was carried out using PBMCs. These receptors were taken from a woman aged 18-29 years in good health and CMV-seropositive.

The gene calls are TRBV9 and TRBJ1-2; tentative D call: TRBD1 (6 bases). The V gene's germline CDR1 is SGDLS and CDR2 YYNGEE. Trimming took 3 bases from V and 4 from J, leaving 16 bases between them. The CDR3 is made up of 15 amino acids. The DNA of the CDR3 is TGTGCCAGCAGCGCCCACAGGGAAATTATCTATGGCTACACCTTC. Residues: CASSAHREIIYGYTF.

This chain joins TRBV9 and TRBJ2-1; TRBD1 might be the D (6 bases). Germline assignment: CDR1 SGDLS and CDR2 YYNGEE. This CDR3 is built from 19 residues. Trimming took 5 bases from V and 2 from J, leaving 26 bases between them. Here the CDR3 DNA reads TGTGCCAGCAGTCCGGTCCGGGACATGGGACGAGCGACCTACAATGAGCAGTTCTTC. It translates to CASSPVRDMGRATYNEQFF.

V usage is TRBV6-1 and J usage is TRBJ1-2; D possibly corresponds to TRBD1 (5 bases). Germline assignment: CDR1 MNHNS and CDR2 SASEGT. The V gene lost 7 bases and the J gene lost 4 bases, with 19 bases spanning the gap. The length of the CDR3 is 15 residues. The CDR3 spells CASKLRLGATYGYTF. DNA of the CDR3: TGTGCCAGCAAACTCCGATTAGGGGCCACCTATGGCTACACCTTC.

In this sample, this clone turned up once. This chain connects TRBV29-1 to TRBJ2-3, with 7 bases aligning to TRBD1. The V and J ends lost 1 base and 6 bases, in that order; junction bases with no gene match: 4. This CDR3 has 13 residues. Germline V gives CDR1 SQVTM, CDR2 ANQGSEA. CDR3 DNA: TGCAGCGTTGAAGGACAGGGCCCCGATACGCAGTATTTT. The encoded protein is CSVEGQGPDTQYF.

V and J are TRBV27 and TRBJ2-3; TRBD1 might be the D (6 bases). CDR1 is MNHEY and CDR2 is SMNVEV in the germline V gene (reference sequence). CDR3 length: 15 residues. Trimming removed 5 bases from V and 2 bases from J, with 14 bases in between. CDR3 sequence reads: CASSPGQPVTDTQYF. DNA for the CDR3: TGTGCCAGCAGTCCCGGACAGCCGGTCACAGATACGCAGTATTTT.

The genes are TRBV27 and TRBJ2-3; maybe TRBD2 (6 bases). The CDR3 runs to 15 residues. Germline loops: CDR1 MNHEY, CDR2 SMNVEV (reference sequence). The V and J ends lost 4 bases and 1 base respectively, with 12 bases between them. The CDR3 sequence is CASSSPGLRTDTQYF. The CDR3 DNA reads as TGTGCCAGCAGTTCCCCGGGACTTCGCACAGATACGCAGTATTTT.

The chain recombines TRBV6-1 with TRBJ1-3; tentatively, D is TRBD1 (5 bases). Germline V gene sequence: CDR1 MNHNS, CDR2 SASEGT. Trimming removed 6 bases from V and 2 bases from J, with 14 bases in between. The CDR3 totals 15 residues. CDR3 loop: CASSSSWGPGNTIYF. As DNA, the CDR3 is TGTGCCAGCAGCTCTAGTTGGGGCCCTGGAAACACCATATATTTT.

The V gene is TRBV2, the J gene TRBJ1-2; D unresolved. Between the trimmed V and J ends, which lost 4 bases and 6 bases, there was a span of 9 bases. The germline CDR1 and CDR2 sequences are SNHLY and FYNNEI. The CDR3 runs to 12 residues. CDR3 region: CASSVSIHGYTF. The CDR3 DNA reads TGTGCCAGCAGTGTCTCTATCCATGGCTACACCTTC. Using reference TRBV2 and TRBJ1-2 for the parts outside the CDR3, the full variable domain is EPEVTQTPSHQVTQMGQEVILRCVPISNHLYFYWYRQILGQKVEFLVSFYNNEISEKSEIFDDQFSVERPDGSNFTLKIRSTKLEDSAMYFCASSVSIHGYTFGSGTRLTVV.

V and J are TRBV7-2 and TRBJ2-5; 12 bases agree with TRBD1. The CDR3 has 16 amino acids. V lost 4 bases, J lost 5 bases, and 8 bases stayed unmatched. The germline gives CDR1 SGHTA, CDR2 FQGNSA. Here the CDR3 reads CASSSTGQGALETQYF. As DNA, the CDR3 is TGTGCCAGCAGCTCTACGGGACAGGGGGCGCTTGAGACCCAGTACTTC.

The chain's CDR3 is CASGPGLADTDTQYF. The CDR3 DNA is TGCGCCAGCGGGCCGGGACTAGCGGACACAGATACGCAGTATTTT. J is TRBJ2-3 and V is TRBV5-1, with 11 positions matching TRBD2. The V gene's germline CDR1 is SGHRS and CDR2 YFSETQ. Trimming at V came to 7 bases and at J to 2 bases, leaving 6 bases not matched to a gene. This CDR3 has 15 residues.

V gene TRBV19 combines with J gene TRBJ2-5; unclear D gene. The germline V and J ends were trimmed by 9 bases and 0 bases, with 11 bases remaining between them. Germline V CDR1 and CDR2: LNHDA, SQIVND (reference sequence). There are 13 residues in the CDR3. The CDR3 spells CASRGSYQETQYF. For the CDR3, the DNA is TGTGCCAGCCGAGGATCGTACCAAGAGACCCAGTACTTC.

For this clone: Germline is not matched at one junction end, which may reflect a read error. The chain uses TRBV7-9 and TRBJ1-2; D unclear. This CDR3 has 15 residues. Germline assignment: CDR1 SEHNR and CDR2 FQNEAQ (reference sequence). The CDR3 here is CSSSSPGDYNYGYTF. CDR3 coding DNA: TGTTCCAGCAGCTCCCCGGGCGACTATAACTATGGCTACACCTTC.

CDR3 nucleotides: TGTGCCAGCAGCTTAGTGGCTAGCGGGGGGACCCAAGAGACCCAGTACTTC. The encoded protein is CASSLVASGGTQETQYF. The rearrangement uses TRBV11-2 and TRBJ2-5, with 11 bases identical to TRBD2. This CDR3 contains 17 residues. V was clipped by 1 base and J by 1 base; unmatched bases: 5. CDR1 SGHAT and CDR2 FQNNGV come from the germline V gene.

CDR3 region: CATNPGLGASGNTIYF. CDR3 DNA: TGTGCCACCAATCCAGGGTTAGGGGCTTCTGGAAACACCATATATTTT. The chain combines TRBV28 with TRBJ1-3; tentative D call: TRBD1 (5 bases). Germline CDR1 and CDR2: MDHEN and SYDVKM. V dropped 10 bases and J dropped 1 base, with 20 bases sitting between them. There are 16 residues in the CDR3.

The CDR3 region is CASSLQTGRWDEAFF. The CDR3 bases are TGTGCCAGCAGCCTACAGACAGGGCGGTGGGATGAAGCTTTCTTT. The J gene is TRBJ1-1, the V gene TRBV7-9, with 7 bases matching TRBD1. V lost 5 bases, J lost 7 bases, and 13 bases stayed unmatched. Germline-derived CDR1 and CDR2 are SEHNR and FQNEAQ (reference sequence). This CDR3 is built from 15 residues. The entire variable domain, with the rest obtained from reference TRBV7-9 and TRBJ1-1, is as follows: DTGVSQNPRHKITKRGQNVTFRCDPISEHNRLYWYRQTLGQGPEFLTYFQNEAQLEKSRLLSDRFSAERPKGSFSTLEIQRTEQGDSAMYLCASSLQTGRWDEAFFGQGTRLTVV.

The V call is TRBV7-9, the J call TRBJ1-4, with 7 bases that match TRBD1. The junction had 5 bases not matched to a gene; V was cut back by 4 bases and J by 6 bases. The length of the CDR3 is 14 residues. Germline assignment: CDR1 SEHNR and CDR2 FQNEAQ (reference sequence). In DNA form, the CDR3 reads TGTGCCAGCAGCTCCGGGACAGCTGATGAAAAACTGTTTTTT. As protein: CASSSGTADEKLFF.

CDR3 sequence (DNA): TGCGCCAGCAGTGAGGGCAATACGCAGTATTTT. Translation gives CASSEGNTQYF. The chain is built from TRBV10-1 and TRBJ2-3, with D unclear. Germline CDR1 is WNHNN and CDR2 is SYGVQD (reference sequence). Between the trimmed V and J ends, which lost 2 bases and 7 bases, there was a span of 4 bases. The CDR3 has 11 amino acids.

This clone showed up just once. The gene calls are TRBV10-2 and TRBJ2-6, with TRBD2 as a possible D gene (6 bases). The CDR3 contains 18 residues. V lost 4 bases and J 2 bases, leaving 18 bases between the germline ends. Germline loops: CDR1 WSHSY, CDR2 SAAADI. CDR3 amino acids: CASSVEGGRGAGANVLTF. DNA of the CDR3: TGCGCCAGCAGTGTAGAGGGAGGCCGGGGCGCTGGGGCCAACGTCCTGACTTTC.